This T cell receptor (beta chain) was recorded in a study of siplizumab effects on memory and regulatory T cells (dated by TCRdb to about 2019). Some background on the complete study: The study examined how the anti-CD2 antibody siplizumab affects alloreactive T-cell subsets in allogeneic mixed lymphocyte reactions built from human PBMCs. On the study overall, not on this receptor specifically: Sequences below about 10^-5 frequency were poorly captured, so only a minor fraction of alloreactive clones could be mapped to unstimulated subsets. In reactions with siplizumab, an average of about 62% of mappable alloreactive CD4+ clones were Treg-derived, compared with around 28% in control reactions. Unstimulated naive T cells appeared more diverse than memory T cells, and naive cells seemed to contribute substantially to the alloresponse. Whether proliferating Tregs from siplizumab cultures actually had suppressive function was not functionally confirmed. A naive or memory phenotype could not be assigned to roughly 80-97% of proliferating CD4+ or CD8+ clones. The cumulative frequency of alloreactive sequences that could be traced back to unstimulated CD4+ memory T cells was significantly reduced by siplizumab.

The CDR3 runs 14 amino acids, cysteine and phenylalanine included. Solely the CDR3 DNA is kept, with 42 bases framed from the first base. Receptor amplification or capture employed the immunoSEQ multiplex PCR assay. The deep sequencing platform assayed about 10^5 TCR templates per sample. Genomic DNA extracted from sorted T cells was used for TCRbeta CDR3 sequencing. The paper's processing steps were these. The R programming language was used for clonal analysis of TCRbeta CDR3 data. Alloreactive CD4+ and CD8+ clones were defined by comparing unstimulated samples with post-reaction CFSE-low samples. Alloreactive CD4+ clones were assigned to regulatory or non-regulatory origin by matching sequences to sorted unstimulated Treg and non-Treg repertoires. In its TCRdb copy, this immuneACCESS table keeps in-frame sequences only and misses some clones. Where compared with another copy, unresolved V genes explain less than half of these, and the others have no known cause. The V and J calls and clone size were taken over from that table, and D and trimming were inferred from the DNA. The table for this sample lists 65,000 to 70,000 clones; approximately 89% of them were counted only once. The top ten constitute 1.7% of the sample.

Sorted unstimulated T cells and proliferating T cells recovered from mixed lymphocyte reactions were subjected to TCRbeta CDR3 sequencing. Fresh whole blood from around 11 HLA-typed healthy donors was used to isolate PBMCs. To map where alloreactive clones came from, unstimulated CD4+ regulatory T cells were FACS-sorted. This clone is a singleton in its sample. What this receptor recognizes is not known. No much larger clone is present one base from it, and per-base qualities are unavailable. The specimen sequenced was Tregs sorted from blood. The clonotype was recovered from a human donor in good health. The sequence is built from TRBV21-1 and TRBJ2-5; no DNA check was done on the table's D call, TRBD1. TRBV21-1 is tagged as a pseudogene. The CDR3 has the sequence CASVGTGRPETQYF. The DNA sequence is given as TGTGCCAGCGTGGGGACAGGGAGACCAGAGACCCAGTACTTC.